This T cell receptor (beta chain) was sequenced for a study of T cells of healthy individuals. TCRdb independently ran MiXCR on the 5' RACE reads; one entry per CDR3 protein. This table has about 96,000 distinct CDR3 sequences, around 17% appearing once. Per the germline V gene, CDR1 is SGHDN and CDR2 is FVKESK. V gave up 1 base and J gave up 7 bases, with 7 bases separating them. The CDR3 is 12 amino acids. This clonotype showed up just a few times. This clonotype was sampled from a human donor in good health. This chain uses TRBV14 with TRBJ2-5, with D uncertain. The DNA of the CDR3 is TGTGCCAGCAGCCAAGTAGGAAGGACCCAGTACTTC. Translated, it gives CASSQVGRTQYF.